The next 5 T cell receptor beta chains were all read from a single sample in a study of T cells in Graves' hyperthyroidism and ophthalmopathy. The source material, RNA transcripts, was used to amplify TCR beta CDR3 regions. RT-PCR in the first round (using the HTBI primer set) targeted the TCR CDR3. MiXCR was run by TCRdb on the multiplex PCR reads, yielding one entry per CDR3 protein. The sample has about 350,000 distinct CDR3 sequences; 15% to 20% are singletons. Specimen: blood. Receptor source: a woman aged 40 to 55 with Graves' ophthalmopathy.

The sample holds many counts of this clonotype. The chain joins TRBV19 to TRBJ2-7, with 8 bases lining up with TRBD2. This CDR3 comprises 15 residues. Germline V gene data show CDR1 as LNHDA and CDR2 as SQIVND (reference sequence). V trimming: 3 bases; J trimming: 6 bases; junction bases outside the gene matches: 10. CDR3 loop: CASSIILGRASEQYF. In DNA, the CDR3 is TGTGCCAGTAGTATCATCCTCGGGAGGGCCTCCGAGCAGTACTTC.

This clonotype was counted many times. The CDR3 is CASSEGPLQETQYF. CDR3 bases: TGTGCCAGCAGTGAGGGACCCCTCCAAGAGACCCAGTACTTC. The chain carries TRBV6-1 and TRBJ2-5, with D perhaps being TRBD1 or TRBD2 (5 bases each). The CDR3 is 14 amino acids. Between the trimmed V and J ends, which lost 3 bases and 1 base, there was a span of 9 bases. The germline CDR1 and CDR2 sequences are MNHNS and SASEGT.

The gene calls are TRBV11-2 and TRBJ2-7; 8 bases align to TRBD2. Germline V gene sequence: CDR1 SGHAT, CDR2 FQNNGV. The CDR3 is 15 residues long. J gave up 2 bases and V 5 bases, and 8 bases lay outside the gene matches. This CDR3 is CASSPPGLEPYEQYF. CDR3 bases: TGTGCCAGCAGCCCACCGGGACTAGAACCCTACGAGCAGTACTTC.

The rearrangement uses TRBV24-1 and TRBJ2-7, with 10 bases fitting TRBD2. Matching the DNA end better, TRBJ2-1 makes the J call doubtful. This CDR3 comprises 16 residues. Germline CDR1 is KGHDR and CDR2 is SFDVKD. CDR3 DNA sequence: TGTGCCACCAGTGAACCTGGCCTAGCGGGAGTAGTCGAGCAGTTCTTC. Its protein product is CATSEPGLAGVVEQFF.

This clonotype was recorded many times. The CDR3 loop is CASSSQGLSGNTIYF. The CDR3 DNA follows: TGTGCCAGCAGTTCCCAGGGTCTATCTGGAAACACCATATATTTT. J is TRBJ1-3 and V is TRBV6-5; D might be TRBD1 (5 bases). V gave up 4 bases and J gave up 1 base, with 11 bases separating them. CDR1 is MNHEY, CDR2 SVGAGI, per germline. This CDR3 contains 15 residues.